The present T cell receptor beta chain was sequenced within a study of technical replicates of blood from a handful of donors. TCRdb's copy holds only in-frame clones and misses some; the assay was immunoSEQ multiplex PCR. The table records 65,000 to 85,000 clones, 85% to 95% of them present only once. The junction had 6 bases not matched to a gene; V was cut back by 1 base and J by 0 bases. This CDR3 is 17 amino acids long. Germline V gene lookup returns CDR1 MGHRA and CDR2 YSYEKL. The chain joins TRBV4-1 to TRBJ2-1; 7 bases map to TRBD2. Material for sequencing was T cells isolated from PBMCs. The source of this sequence is a human donor in good health. CDR3 loop: CASSQGGSFFSYNEQFF. CDR3 nucleotide sequence: TGCGCCAGCAGCCAAGGCGGGAGCTTCTTCTCCTACAATGAGCAGTTCTTC.